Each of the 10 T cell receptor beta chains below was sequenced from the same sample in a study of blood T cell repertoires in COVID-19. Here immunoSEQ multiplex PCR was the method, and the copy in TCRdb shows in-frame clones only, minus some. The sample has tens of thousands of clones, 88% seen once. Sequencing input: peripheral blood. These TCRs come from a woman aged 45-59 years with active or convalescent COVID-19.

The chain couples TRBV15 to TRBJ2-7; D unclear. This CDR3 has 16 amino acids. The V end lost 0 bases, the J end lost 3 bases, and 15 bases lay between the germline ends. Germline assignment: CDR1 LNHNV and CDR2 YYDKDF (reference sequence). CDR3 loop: CATSRDPPGYLYEQYF. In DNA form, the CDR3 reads TGTGCCACCAGCAGAGATCCTCCAGGTTACCTCTACGAGCAGTACTTC.

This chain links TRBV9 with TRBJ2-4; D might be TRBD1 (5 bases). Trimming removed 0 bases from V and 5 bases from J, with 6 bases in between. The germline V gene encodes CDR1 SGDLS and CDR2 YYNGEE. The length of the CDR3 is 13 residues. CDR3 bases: TGTGCCAGCAGCGTAGGGGGCGAAAACATTCAGTACTTC. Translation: CASSVGGENIQYF.

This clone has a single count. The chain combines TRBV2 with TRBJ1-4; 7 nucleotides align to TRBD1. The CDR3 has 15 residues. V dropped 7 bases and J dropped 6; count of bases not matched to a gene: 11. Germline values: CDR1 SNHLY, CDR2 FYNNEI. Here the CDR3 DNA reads TGTGCCAGCAAACCGACAGGGCTCATGGATGAAAAACTGTTTTTT. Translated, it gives CASKPTGLMDEKLFF.

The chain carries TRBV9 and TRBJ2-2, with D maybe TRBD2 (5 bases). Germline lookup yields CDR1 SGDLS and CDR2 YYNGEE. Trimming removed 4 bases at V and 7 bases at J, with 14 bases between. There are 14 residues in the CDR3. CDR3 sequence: CASSPREAGGELFF. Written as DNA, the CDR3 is TGTGCCAGCAGCCCCCGGGAAGCTGGCGGGGAGCTGTTTTTT.

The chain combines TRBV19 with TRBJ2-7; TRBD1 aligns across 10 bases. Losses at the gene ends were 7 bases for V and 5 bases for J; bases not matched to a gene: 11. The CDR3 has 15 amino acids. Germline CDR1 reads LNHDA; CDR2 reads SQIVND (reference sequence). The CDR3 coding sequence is TGTGCCAGTACCCCACCCGGGACAGGGGTCCACGAGCAGTACTTC. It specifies CASTPPGTGVHEQYF.

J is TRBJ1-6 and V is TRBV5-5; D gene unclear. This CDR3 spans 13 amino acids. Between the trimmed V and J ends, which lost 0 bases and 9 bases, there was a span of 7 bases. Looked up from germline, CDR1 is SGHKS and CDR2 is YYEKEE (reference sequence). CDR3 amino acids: CASSLDVGSPLHF. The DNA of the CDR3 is TGTGCCAGCAGCTTGGATGTCGGTTCACCCCTCCACTTT. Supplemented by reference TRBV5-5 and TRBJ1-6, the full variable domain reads DAGVTQSPTHLIKTRGQQVTLRCSPISGHKSVSWYQQVLGQGPQFIFQYYEKEERGRGNFPDRFSARQFPNYSSELNVNALLLGDSALYLCASSLDVGSPLHFGNGTRLTVT.

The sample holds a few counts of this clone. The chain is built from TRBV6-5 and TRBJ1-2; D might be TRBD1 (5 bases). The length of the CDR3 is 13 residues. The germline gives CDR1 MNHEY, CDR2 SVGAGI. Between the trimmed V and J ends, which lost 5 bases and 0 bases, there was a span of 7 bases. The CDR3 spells CASSLTANYGYTF. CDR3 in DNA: TGTGCCAGCAGTCTGACAGCTAACTATGGCTACACCTTC.

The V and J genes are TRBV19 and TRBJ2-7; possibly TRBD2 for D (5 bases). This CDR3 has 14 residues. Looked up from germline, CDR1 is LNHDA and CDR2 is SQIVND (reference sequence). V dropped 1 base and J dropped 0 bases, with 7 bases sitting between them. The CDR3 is CASSIGLSSYEQYF. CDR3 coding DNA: TGTGCCAGTAGTATAGGACTAAGCTCCTACGAGCAGTACTTC.

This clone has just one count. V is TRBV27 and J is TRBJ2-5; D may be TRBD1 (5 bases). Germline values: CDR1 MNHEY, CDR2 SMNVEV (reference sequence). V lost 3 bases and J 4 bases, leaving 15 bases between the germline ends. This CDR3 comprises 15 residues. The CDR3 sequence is CASSLRSGILETQYF. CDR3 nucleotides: TGTGCCAGCAGTTTGAGGTCAGGGATCTTAGAGACCCAGTACTTC.

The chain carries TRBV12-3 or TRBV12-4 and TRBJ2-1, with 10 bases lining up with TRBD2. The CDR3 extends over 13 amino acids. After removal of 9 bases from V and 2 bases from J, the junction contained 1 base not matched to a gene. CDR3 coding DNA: TGTGCCAGTGGGACTAGCGCCTACAATGAGCAGTTCTTC. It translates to CASGTSAYNEQFF.